The rows below give T cell receptor beta chains drawn from one sample of a study of blood T cells in healthy people across ages. TCRdb ran MiXCR on the 5' RACE reads and lists one entry per CDR3 protein. The profile shows hundreds of thousands of distinct CDR3 sequences, about a quarter of them singletons. The sample was also reused in another study, on T cells of mothers and their children.

The sample was blood. The receptor source for this set is a boy under 18 in good health. The CDR3 runs from the conserved cysteine through the conserved F or W. The D gene is left open where the match is weak. The size of a clone is reported for some rows only, either as once, few or many, or as a class for expanded clones.

clone size: few; J gene: TRBJ1-4; D gene: -; V gene: TRBV6-1; CDR3 protein: CASNPTLVATNEKLFF; CDR3 DNA: TGTGCCAGCAATCCAACTCTAGTTGCAACTAATGAAAAACTGTTTTTT
clone size: many; J gene: TRBJ2-7; D gene: -; V gene: TRBV5-6; CDR3 protein: CASSYLREQYF; CDR3 DNA: TGTGCCAGCAGCTACCTTCGCGAGCAGTACTTC
clone size: few; J gene: TRBJ2-1; D gene: TRBD2; V gene: TRBV14; CDR3 protein: CASSQDYRLAAGNEQFF; CDR3 DNA: TGTGCCAGCAGCCAAGATTACCGACTAGCCGCCGGCAATGAGCAGTTCTTC
clone size: -; J gene: TRBJ2-1; D gene: TRBD2; V gene: TRBV7-2; CDR3 protein: CASSSGLAGGFEQFF; CDR3 DNA: TGTGCCAGCAGCTCCGGGCTAGCGGGGGGATTTGAGCAGTTCTTC
clone size: -; J gene: TRBJ2-3; D gene: -; V gene: TRBV28; CDR3 protein: CASSSNRDFTDTQYF; CDR3 DNA: TGTGCCAGCAGTTCTAATCGGGACTTCACAGATACGCAGTATTTT
clone size: few; J gene: TRBJ2-3; D gene: TRBD2; V gene: TRBV7-9; CDR3 protein: CASSLGLAGGSTDTQYF; CDR3 DNA: TGTGCCAGCAGCTTAGGGCTAGCGGGGGGTAGCACAGATACGCAGTATTTT
clone size: few; J gene: TRBJ2-1; D gene: -; V gene: TRBV7-3; CDR3 protein: CASSLDPGQPGNEQFF; CDR3 DNA: TGTGCCAGCAGCTTAGATCCCGGGCAGCCCGGAAATGAGCAGTTCTTC
clone size: -; J gene: TRBJ2-4; D gene: -; V gene: TRBV28; CDR3 protein: CASTTSQTLKNIQYF; CDR3 DNA: TGTGCCAGCACCACAAGCCAGACCCTTAAAAACATTCAGTACTTC
clone size: few; J gene: TRBJ2-5; D gene: TRBD2; V gene: TRBV12-3/TRBV12-4; CDR3 protein: CASSLGKGGGGETQYF; CDR3 DNA: TGTGCCAGCAGTTTAGGGAAGGGCGGGGGAGGAGAGACCCAGTACTTC
clone size: few; J gene: TRBJ2-1; D gene: -; V gene: TRBV3-1; CDR3 protein: CASSQGFSSYNEQFF; CDR3 DNA: TGTGCCAGCAGCCAAGGATTTAGCTCCTACAATGAGCAGTTCTTC
clone size: -; J gene: TRBJ1-4; D gene: -; V gene: TRBV5-1; CDR3 protein: CASSPRGGTNEKLFF; CDR3 DNA: TGCGCCAGCAGCCCCCGGGGGGGGACTAATGAAAAACTGTTTTTT
clone size: -; J gene: TRBJ2-7; D gene: -; V gene: TRBV5-1; CDR3 protein: CASSLSGFYEQYF; CDR3 DNA: TGCGCCAGCAGCTTGAGCGGTTTTTACGAGCAGTACTTC
clone size: -; J gene: TRBJ2-1; D gene: TRBD1; V gene: TRBV24-1; CDR3 protein: CATSDDRDGDEQFF; CDR3 DNA: TGTGCCACCAGTGATGACAGGGATGGGGATGAGCAGTTCTTC
clone size: -; J gene: TRBJ2-7; D gene: -; V gene: TRBV30; CDR3 protein: CAWSVRRGRWYEQYF; CDR3 DNA: TGTGCCTGGAGTGTACGTCGGGGCCGGTGGTACGAGCAGTACTTC
clone size: -; J gene: TRBJ2-7; D gene: TRBD1; V gene: TRBV2; CDR3 protein: CASIQDRAYEQYF; CDR3 DNA: TGTGCCAGCATCCAGGACAGGGCCTACGAGCAGTACTTC
clone size: few; J gene: TRBJ1-2; D gene: -; V gene: TRBV12-3/TRBV12-4; CDR3 protein: CASTENPDGVGYTF; CDR3 DNA: TGTGCCAGCACTGAAAACCCGGATGGTGTCGGCTACACCTTC
clone size: few; J gene: TRBJ2-7; D gene: -; V gene: TRBV20-1; CDR3 protein: CSASGRFYEQYF; CDR3 DNA: TGCAGTGCTAGCGGACGGTTCTACGAGCAGTACTTC
clone size: few; J gene: TRBJ2-7; D gene: -; V gene: TRBV2; CDR3 protein: CASSDSYSSYEQYF; CDR3 DNA: TGTGCCAGCAGTGATAGCTACTCATCCTACGAGCAGTACTTC
clone size: few; J gene: TRBJ2-7; D gene: TRBD1; V gene: TRBV20-1; CDR3 protein: CSARPRGLGYEQYF; CDR3 DNA: TGCAGTGCTAGGCCTAGGGGGCTTGGTTACGAGCAGTACTTC
clone size: -; J gene: TRBJ2-7; D gene: -; V gene: TRBV7-2; CDR3 protein: CASSLAVGGSYEQYF; CDR3 DNA: TGTGCCAGCAGCTTAGCTGTCGGAGGCTCCTACGAGCAGTACTTC
clone size: -; J gene: TRBJ2-7; D gene: -; V gene: TRBV10-1; CDR3 protein: CASSVEGRSGEQYF; CDR3 DNA: TGCGCCAGCAGTGTTGAGGGGCGAAGTGGGGAGCAGTACTTC